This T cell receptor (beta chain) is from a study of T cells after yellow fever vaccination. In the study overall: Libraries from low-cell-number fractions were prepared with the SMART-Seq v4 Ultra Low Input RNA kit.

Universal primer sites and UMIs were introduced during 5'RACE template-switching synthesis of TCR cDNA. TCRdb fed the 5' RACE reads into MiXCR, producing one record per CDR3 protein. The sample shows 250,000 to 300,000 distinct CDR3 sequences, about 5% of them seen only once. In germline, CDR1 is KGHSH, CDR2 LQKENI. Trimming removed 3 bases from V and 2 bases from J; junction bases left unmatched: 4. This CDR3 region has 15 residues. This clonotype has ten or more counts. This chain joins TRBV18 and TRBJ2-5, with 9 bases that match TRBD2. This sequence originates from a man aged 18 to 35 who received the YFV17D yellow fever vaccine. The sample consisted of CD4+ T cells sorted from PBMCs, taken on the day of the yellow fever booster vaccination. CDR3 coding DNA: TGTGCCAGCTCACCTGCTAGCGGGATACAAGAGACCCAGTACTTC. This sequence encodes CASSPASGIQETQYF.